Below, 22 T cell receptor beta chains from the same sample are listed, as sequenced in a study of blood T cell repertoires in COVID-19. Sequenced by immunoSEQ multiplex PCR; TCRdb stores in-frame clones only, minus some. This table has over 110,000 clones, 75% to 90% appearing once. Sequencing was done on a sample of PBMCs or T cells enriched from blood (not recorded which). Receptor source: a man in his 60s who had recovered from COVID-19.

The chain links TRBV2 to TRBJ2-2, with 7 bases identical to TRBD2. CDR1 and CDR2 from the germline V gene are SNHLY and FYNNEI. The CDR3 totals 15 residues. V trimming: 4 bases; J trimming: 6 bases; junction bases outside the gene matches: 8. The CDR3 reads CASSGGSGVAGELFF. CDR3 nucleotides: TGTGCCAGCAGTGGAGGGAGCGGGGTGGCCGGGGAGCTGTTTTTT.

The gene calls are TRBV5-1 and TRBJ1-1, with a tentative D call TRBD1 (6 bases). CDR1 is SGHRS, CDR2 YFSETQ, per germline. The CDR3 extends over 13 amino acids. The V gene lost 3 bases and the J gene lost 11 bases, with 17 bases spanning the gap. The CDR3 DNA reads TGCGCCAGCAGCTCAATGGACAGTGGGATTGCTTTCTTT. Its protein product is CASSSMDSGIAFF.

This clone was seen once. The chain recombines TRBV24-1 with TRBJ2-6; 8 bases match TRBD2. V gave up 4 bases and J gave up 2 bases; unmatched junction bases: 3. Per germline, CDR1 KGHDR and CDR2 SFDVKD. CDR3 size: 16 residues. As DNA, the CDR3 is TGTGCCACCAGTGACTGGACTAGCCCTGGGGCCAACGTCCTGACTTTC. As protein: CATSDWTSPGANVLTF.

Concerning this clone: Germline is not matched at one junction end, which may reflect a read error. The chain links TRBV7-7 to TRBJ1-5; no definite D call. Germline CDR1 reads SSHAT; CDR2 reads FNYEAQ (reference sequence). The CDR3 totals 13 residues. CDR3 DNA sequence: TGTGCTAGCAGCTTATTCCATAATCAGCCCCAGCATTTT. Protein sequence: CASSLFHNQPQHF.

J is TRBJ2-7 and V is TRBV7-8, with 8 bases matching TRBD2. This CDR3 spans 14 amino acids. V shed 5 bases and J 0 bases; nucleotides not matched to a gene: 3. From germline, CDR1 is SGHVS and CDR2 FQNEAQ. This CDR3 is CASSRTSGSYEQYF. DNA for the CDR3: TGTGCCAGCAGCCGTACTAGCGGCTCCTACGAGCAGTACTTC.

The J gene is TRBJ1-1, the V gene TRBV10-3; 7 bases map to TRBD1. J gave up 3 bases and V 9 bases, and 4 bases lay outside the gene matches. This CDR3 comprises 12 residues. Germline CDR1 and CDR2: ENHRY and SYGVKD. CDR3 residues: CAISTGDTEAFF. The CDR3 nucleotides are TGTGCCATATCCACAGGGGACACTGAAGCTTTCTTT.

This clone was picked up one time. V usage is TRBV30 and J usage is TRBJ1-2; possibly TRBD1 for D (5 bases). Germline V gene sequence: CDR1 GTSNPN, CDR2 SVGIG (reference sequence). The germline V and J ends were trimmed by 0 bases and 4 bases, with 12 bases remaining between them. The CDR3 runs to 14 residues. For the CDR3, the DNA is TGTGCCTGGAGTGTATTCAGGCAGGGCTATGGCTACACCTTC. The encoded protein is CAWSVFRQGYGYTF.

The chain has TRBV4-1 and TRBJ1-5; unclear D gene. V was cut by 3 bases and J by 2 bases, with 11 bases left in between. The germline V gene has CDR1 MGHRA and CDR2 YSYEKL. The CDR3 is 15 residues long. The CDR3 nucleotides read TGCGCCAGCAGCCACACCATACTTGGCAATCAGCCCCAGCATTTT. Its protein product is CASSHTILGNQPQHF.

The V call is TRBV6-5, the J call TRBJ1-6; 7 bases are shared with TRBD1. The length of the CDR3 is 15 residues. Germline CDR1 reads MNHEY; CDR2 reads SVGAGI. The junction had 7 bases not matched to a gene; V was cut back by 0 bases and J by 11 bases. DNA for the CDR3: TGTGCCAGCAGTTACTCGATACAGGGGCGAACACCCCTCCACTTT. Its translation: CASSYSIQGRTPLHF.

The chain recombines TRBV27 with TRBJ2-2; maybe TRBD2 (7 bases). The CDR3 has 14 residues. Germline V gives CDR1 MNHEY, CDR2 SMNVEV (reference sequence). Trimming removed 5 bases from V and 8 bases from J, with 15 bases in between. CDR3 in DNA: TGTGCCAGCAGTGGAGGGGGGGGTTTTGGGGAGCTGTTTTTT. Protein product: CASSGGGGFGELFF.

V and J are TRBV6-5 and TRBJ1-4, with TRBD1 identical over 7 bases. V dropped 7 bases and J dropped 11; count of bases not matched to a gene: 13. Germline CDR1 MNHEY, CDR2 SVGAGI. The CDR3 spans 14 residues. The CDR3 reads CASTPMTGFGKLFF. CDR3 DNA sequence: TGTGCCAGCACCCCTATGACAGGGTTTGGGAAACTGTTTTTT.

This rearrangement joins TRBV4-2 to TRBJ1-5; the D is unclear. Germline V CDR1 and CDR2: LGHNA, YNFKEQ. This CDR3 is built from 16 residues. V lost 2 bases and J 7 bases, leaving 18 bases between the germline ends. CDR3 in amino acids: CASSQLPSSGGQPQHF. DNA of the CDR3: TGTGCCAGCAGCCAACTCCCGTCATCGGGTGGCCAGCCCCAGCATTTT.

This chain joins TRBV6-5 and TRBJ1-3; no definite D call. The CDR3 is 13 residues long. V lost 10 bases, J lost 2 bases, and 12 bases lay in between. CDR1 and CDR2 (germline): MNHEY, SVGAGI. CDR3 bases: TGTGCCACCCGTCCCGGGGCTGGAAACACCATATATTTT. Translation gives CATRPGAGNTIYF.

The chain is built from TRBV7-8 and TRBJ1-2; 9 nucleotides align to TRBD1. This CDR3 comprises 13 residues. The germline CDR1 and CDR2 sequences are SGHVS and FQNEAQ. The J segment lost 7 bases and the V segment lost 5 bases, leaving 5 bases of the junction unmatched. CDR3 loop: CASSQTGGSGYTF. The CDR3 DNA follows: TGTGCCAGCAGCCAAACAGGGGGCAGTGGCTACACCTTC.

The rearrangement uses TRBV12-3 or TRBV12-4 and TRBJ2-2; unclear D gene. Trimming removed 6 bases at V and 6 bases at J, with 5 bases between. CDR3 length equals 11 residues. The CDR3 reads CASSRAGELFF. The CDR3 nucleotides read TGTGCCAGCAGCCGCGCCGGGGAGCTGTTTTTT.

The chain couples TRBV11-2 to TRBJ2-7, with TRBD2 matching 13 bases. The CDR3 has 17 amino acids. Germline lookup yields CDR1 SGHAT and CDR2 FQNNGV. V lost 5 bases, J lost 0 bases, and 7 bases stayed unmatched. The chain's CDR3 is CASSPGGLAGSSYEQYF. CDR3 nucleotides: TGTGCCAGCAGCCCCGGGGGACTAGCGGGGAGCTCCTACGAGCAGTACTTC. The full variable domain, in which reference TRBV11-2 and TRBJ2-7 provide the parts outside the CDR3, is EAGVAQSPRYKIIEKRQSVAFWCNPISGHATLYWYQQILGQGPKLLIQFQNNGVVDDSQLPKDRFSAERLKGVDSTLKIQPAKLEDSAVYLCASSPGGLAGSSYEQYFGPGTRLTVT.

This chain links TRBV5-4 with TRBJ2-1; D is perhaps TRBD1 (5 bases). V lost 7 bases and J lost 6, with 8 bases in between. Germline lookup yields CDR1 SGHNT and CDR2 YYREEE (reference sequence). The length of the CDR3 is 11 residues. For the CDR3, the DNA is TGTGCCAGCGCAGGGTCCAATGAGCAGTTCTTC. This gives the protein CASAGSNEQFF.

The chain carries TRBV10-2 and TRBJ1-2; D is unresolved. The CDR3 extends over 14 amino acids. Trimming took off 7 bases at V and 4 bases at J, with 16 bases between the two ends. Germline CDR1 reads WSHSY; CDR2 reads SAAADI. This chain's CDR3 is CASTPDKHVYGYTF. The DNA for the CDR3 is TGCGCCAGCACCCCTGACAAACACGTCTATGGCTACACCTTC.

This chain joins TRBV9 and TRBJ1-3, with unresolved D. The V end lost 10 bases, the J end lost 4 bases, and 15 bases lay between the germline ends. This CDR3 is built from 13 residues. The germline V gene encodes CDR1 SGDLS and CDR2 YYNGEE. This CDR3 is CAGIGETGNTIYF. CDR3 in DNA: TGTGCCGGAATCGGGGAGACCGGAAACACCATATATTTT.

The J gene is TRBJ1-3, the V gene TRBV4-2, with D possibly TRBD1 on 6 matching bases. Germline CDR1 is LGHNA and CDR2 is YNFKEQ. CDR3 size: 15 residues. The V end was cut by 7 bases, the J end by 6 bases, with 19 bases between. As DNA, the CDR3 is TGTGCCAGCACCCCGTCTCAGGGGAGGGAAAACACCATATATTTT. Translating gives CASTPSQGRENTIYF.

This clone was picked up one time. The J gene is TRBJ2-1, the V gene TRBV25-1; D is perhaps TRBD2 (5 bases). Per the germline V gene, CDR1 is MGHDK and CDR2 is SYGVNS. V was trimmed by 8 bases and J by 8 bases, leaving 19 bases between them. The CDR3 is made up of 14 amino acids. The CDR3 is CASVLEDRWDEQFF. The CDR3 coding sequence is TGTGCCAGCGTTCTGGAGGATAGATGGGATGAGCAGTTCTTC.

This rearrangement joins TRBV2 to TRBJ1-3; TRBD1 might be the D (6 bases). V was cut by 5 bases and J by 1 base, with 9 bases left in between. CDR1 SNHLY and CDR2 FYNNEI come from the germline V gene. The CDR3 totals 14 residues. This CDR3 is CASSSQGSGNTIYF. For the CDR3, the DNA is TGTGCCAGCAGTTCACAGGGATCTGGAAACACCATATATTTT.